One T cell receptor beta chain is described in this entry. Its antigen remains unidentified. This entry is derived from a study of T cells in localized non-small cell lung cancer. V lost 0 bases and J lost 0, with 7 bases in between. Germline V gene sequence: CDR1 SGHRS, CDR2 YFSETQ. The CDR3 length is 14 residues. Study-level results: Researchers found a median approximately 55 of the top 100 tumor clones in adjacent lung. Peak T cell clonality was found in uninvolved adjacent lung, exceeding tumor.

Assay: immunoSEQ multiplex PCR; the TCRdb copy retains only in-frame clones and omits some. The sample contains 75,000 to 80,000 clones, around 80% of which appear only once. This clonotype was obtained from a female donor older than 55 with stage I lung adenocarcinoma. Source: peripheral blood, taken before any cancer treatment. This chain joins TRBV5-1 and TRBJ2-7; no reliable D call. CDR3 DNA: TGCGCCAGCAGCTTGGGGCAACCCTCCTACGAGCAGTACTTC. It yields the protein CASSLGQPSYEQYF.